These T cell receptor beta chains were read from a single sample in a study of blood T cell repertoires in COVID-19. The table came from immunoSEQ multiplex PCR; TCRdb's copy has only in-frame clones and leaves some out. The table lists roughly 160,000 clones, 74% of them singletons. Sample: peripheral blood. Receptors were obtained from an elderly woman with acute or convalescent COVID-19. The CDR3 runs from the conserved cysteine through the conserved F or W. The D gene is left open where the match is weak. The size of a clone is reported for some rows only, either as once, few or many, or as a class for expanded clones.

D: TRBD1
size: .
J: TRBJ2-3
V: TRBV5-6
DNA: TGTGCCAGCAACGAGCAGGGGGCACACACAGATACGCAGTATTTT
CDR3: CASNEQGAHTDTQYF

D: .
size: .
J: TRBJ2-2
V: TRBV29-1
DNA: TGCAGCGCCAGCAGGCAGGGATTGGATACCGGGGAGCTGTTTTTT
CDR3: CSASRQGLDTGELFF

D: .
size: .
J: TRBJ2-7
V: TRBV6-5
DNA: TGTGCCAGCAGTTACCAGACAGGTCAGGCCTACGAGCAGTACTTC
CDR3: CASSYQTGQAYEQYF

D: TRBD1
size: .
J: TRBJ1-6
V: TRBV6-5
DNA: TGTGCCAGCAGCACGGACAGGGGGGGTTCACCCCTCCACTTT
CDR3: CASSTDRGGSPLHF

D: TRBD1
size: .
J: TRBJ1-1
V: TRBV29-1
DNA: TGCAGCGTTGAACCCGCAGGGGGCGATACACGGGGCACTGAAGCTTTCTTT
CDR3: CSVEPAGGDTRGTEAFF

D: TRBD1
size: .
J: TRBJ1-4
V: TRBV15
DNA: TGTGCCACCAGCCGGGACAGGCCTCATAATGAAAAACTGTTTTTT
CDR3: CATSRDRPHNEKLFF

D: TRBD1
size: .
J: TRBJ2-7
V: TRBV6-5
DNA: TGTGCCAGCAGTTTGGGACAGGGTTTCTACGAGCAGTACTTC
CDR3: CASSLGQGFYEQYF

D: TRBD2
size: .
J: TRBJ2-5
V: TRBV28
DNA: TGTGCCAGCACCAGTAGCGGGGCCGTGAAGGAGACCCAGTACTTC
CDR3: CASTSSGAVKETQYF

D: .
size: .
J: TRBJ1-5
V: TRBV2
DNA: TGTGCCAGCAGTCCGGAAGCGGGTAGCAATCAGCCCCAGCATTTT
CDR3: CASSPEAGSNQPQHF

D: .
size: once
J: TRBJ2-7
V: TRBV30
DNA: TGTGCCTGGAGTCCGGCAGGGGGGTGGGAGCAGTACTTC
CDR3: CAWSPAGGWEQYF

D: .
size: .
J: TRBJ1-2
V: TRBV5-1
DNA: TGCGCCAGCAGCTTCGAAGACGGCAGGGACTATGGCTACACCTTC
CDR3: CASSFEDGRDYGYTF

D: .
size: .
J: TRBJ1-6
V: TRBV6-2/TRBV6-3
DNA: TGTGCCAGCAGTAAGCGGGTCTCAGGTTCGTTTATTGGAAATTCACCCCTCCACTTT
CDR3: CASSKRVSGSFIGNSPLHF

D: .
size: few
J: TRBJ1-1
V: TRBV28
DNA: TGTGCCAGCAGTTTGAGGGGAGGGGGCACTGAAGCTTTCTTT
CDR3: CASSLRGGGTEAFF

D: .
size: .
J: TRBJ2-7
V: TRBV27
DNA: TGTGCCAGCAGTTTTCCCCGCCGGACAGCCCCCTACGAGCAGTACTTC
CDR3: CASSFPRRTAPYEQYF

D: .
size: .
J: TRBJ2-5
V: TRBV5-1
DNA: TGCGCCAGCAGCCCTCAGGACAATCAGCAAGAGACCCAGTACTTC
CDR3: CASSPQDNQQETQYF

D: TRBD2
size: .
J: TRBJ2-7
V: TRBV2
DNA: TGTGCCAGCAGGGGACTACCCTCCTACGAGCAGTACTTC
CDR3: CASRGLPSYEQYF

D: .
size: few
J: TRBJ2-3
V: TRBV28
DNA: TGTGCCAGCAGTTTGTCCGGGAGAGGAGATACGCAGTATTTT
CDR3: CASSLSGRGDTQYF

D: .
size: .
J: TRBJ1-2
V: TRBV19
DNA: TGTGCCAGTAGTATCGGGGGGAACTATGGCTACACCTTC
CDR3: CASSIGGNYGYTF

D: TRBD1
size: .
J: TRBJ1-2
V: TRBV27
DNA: TGTGCCAGCAGTTCCTTACAGGGGCAGGGAGGCTACACCTTC
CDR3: CASSSLQGQGGYTF

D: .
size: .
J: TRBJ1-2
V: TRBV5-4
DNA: TGTGCCAGCAGCGATGATCCTCAGGGAGGTAATGGCTACACCTTC
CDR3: CASSDDPQGGNGYTF

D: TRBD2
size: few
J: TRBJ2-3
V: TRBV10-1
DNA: TGCGCCAGCAGTGGGACTAGCGGGAGGAATACAGATACGCAGTATTTT
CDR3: CASSGTSGRNTDTQYF

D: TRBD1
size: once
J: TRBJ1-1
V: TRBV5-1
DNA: TGCGCCAGCAGTGACAGGGCTGGCACTGAAGCTTTCTTT
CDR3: CASSDRAGTEAFF

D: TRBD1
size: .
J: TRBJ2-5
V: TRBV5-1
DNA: TGCGCCAGCAGACCCGGACAGGGAAAAGAGACCCAGTACTTC
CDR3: CASRPGQGKETQYF

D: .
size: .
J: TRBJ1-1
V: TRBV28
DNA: TGTGCCAGCAGGGCAGTAATTCAGGGTACTGAAGCTTTCTTT
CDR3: CASRAVIQGTEAFF

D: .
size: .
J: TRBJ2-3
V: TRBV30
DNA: TGTGCCTGGAGTCGGGAGCCAGGCTCAGATACGCAGTATTTT
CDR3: CAWSREPGSDTQYF

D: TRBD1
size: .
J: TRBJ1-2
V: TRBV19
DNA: TGTGCCAGTAGTCCCCCGGGACAGGGGAATGGCTACACCTTC
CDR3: CASSPPGQGNGYTF

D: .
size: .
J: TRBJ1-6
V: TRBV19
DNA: TGTGCCAGTAACTCGGCACAGGCTCCCACTAATTCACCCCTCCACTTT
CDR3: CASNSAQAPTNSPLHF

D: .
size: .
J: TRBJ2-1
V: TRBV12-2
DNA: TGTGCAAGTCGCTCGGGGACTCCTAGCTCCTACAATGAGCAGTTCTTC
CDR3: CASRSGTPSSYNEQFF

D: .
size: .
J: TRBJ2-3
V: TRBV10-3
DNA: TGTGCCATCAGTGGGGGCGGAGCCCTAGATACGCAGTATTTT
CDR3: CAISGGGALDTQYF

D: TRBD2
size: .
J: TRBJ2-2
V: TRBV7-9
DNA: TGTGCCAGCAGCTTCCCCGGGACTAGCGGAGCCACCGGGGAGCTGTTTTTT
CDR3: CASSFPGTSGATGELFF

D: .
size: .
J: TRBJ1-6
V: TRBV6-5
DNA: TGTGCCAGCAACAGGGATCTTTCCTATAATTCACCCCTCCACTTT
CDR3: CASNRDLSYNSPLHF

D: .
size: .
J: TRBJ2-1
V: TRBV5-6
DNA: TGTGCCAGCAGCTCCGACCCGTCGGGATATGAGCAGTTCTTC
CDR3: CASSSDPSGYEQFF

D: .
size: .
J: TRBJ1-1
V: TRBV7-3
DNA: TGTGCCAGCAGCTCTACAGGGAACACTGAAGCTTTCTTT
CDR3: CASSSTGNTEAFF

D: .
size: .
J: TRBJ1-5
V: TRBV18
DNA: TGTGCCAGCTCACCTACAGGGACCGGGGTTAGGGGCAATCAGCCCCAGCATTTT
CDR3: CASSPTGTGVRGNQPQHF

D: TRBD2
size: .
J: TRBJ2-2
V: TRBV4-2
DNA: TGTGCCAGCAGCCAACATAGCGGGAGAAACACCGGGGAGCTGTTTTTT
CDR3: CASSQHSGRNTGELFF

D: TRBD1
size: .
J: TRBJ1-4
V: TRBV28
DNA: TGTGCCAGCAGTTCCGGGACAGGGCCACCACTGAATGAAAAACTGTTTTTT
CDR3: CASSSGTGPPLNEKLFF

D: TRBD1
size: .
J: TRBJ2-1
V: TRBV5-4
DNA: TGTGCCAGCAGCTGGCCGGGACAGGGAGGAGTTAATGAGCAGTTCTTC
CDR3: CASSWPGQGGVNEQFF

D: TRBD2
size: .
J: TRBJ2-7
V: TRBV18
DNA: TGTGCCAGCTCACCGGGCGGGAGCTACGAGCAGTACTTC
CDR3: CASSPGGSYEQYF

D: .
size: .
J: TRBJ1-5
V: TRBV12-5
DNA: TGTGCTAGTGGTTATCTCGGGGTTGATCAGCCCCAGCATTTT
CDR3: CASGYLGVDQPQHF

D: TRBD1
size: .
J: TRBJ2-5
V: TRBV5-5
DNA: TGTGCCAGCAGCTTCCGGGACAGAGAAAGAGAGACCCAGTACTTC
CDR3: CASSFRDRERETQYF

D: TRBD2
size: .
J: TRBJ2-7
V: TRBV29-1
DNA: TGCAGCGTTCAAGGGACTAGCTACGAGCAGTACTTC
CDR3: CSVQGTSYEQYF

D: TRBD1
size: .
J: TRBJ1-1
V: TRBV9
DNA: TGTGCCAGCAGCTCCCAAGACAGGGTCACTGAAGCTTTCTTT
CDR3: CASSSQDRVTEAFF

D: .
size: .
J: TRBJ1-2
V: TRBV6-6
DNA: TGTGCCAGCAGTTACGACAGGTTCCATAACTATGGCTACACCTTC
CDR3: CASSYDRFHNYGYTF

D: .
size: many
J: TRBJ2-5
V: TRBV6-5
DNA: TGTGCCAGCAGTTACTCGGCAGGCAAAGAGACCCAGTACTTC
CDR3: CASSYSAGKETQYF

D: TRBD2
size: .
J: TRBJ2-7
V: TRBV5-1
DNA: TGCGCCAGCAGCTTGGGACTAGCGGGAAGCTCCTACGAGCAGTACTTC
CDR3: CASSLGLAGSSYEQYF

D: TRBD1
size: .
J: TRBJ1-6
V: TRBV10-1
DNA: TGCGCCAGCAGTGACGGACAGGGCGACAATTCACCCCTCCACTTT
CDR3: CASSDGQGDNSPLHF

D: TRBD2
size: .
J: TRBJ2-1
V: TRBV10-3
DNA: TGTGCCATCGACCCCGGGGTTAGCGGGAGGTCTGAGCAGTTCTTC
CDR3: CAIDPGVSGRSEQFF

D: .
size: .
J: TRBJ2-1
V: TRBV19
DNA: TGTGCCAGTAGTATCCTTATACTAGGCTCCTACAATGAGCAGTTCTTC
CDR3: CASSILILGSYNEQFF

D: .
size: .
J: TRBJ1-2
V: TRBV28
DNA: TGTACCAGCTCGCCGGGGAGCTATGGCTACACCTTC
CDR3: CTSSPGSYGYTF

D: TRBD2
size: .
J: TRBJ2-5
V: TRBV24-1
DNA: TGTGCCACCAGTGATATGCAAGCGGGAGCCGGAGAGACCCAGTACTTC
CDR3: CATSDMQAGAGETQYF

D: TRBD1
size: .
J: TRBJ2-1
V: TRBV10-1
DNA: TGCGCCAGCAGCCAGGGACAGGGGGTGAATGAGCAGTTCTTC
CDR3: CASSQGQGVNEQFF

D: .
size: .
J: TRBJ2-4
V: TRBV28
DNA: TGTGCCAGCAGCCTAGCCGTCAAACGGAACATTCAGTACTTC
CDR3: CASSLAVKRNIQYF